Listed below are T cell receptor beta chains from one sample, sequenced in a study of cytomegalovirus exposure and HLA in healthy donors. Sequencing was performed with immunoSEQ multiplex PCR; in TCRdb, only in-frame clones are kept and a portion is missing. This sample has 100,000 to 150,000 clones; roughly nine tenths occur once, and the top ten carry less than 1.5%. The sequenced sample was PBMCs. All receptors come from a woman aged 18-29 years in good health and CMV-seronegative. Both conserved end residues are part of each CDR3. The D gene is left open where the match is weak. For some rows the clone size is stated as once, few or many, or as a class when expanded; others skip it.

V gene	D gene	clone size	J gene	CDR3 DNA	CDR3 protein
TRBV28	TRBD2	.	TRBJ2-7	TGTGCCAGCCAAACCCAGGGACTAGCCTTCTCTATTTACGAGCAGTACTTC	CASQTQGLAFSIYEQYF
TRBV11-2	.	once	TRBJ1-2	TGTGCCAGCAGCTTGCAGGGGTATGGCTACACCTTC	CASSLQGYGYTF
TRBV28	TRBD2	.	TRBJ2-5	TGTGCCAGCAGACCCCTGGGACTAGCGGGCCTCAAACGGAGTTGGGAGACCCAGTACTTC	CASRPLGLAGLKRSWETQYF
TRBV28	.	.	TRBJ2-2	TGTGCCAGCAGGACAACAGGGATCCCCGGGGAGCTGTTTTTT	CASRTTGIPGELFF
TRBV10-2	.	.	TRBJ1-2	TGCGCCAGCAGTGAGAATCCTCGCCAGGGCTATGGCTACACCTTC	CASSENPRQGYGYTF
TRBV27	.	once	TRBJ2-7	TGTGCCAGCAGTGACACATCATCCTACGAGCAGTACTTC	CASSDTSSYEQYF
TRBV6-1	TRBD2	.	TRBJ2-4	TGTGCCAGCAGTGAAACGGGGGGGGACATTCAGTACTTC	CASSETGGDIQYF
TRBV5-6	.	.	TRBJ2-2	TGTGCCAGCAGCTCAGGGTCCGGGGAGCTGTTTTTT	CASSSGSGELFF
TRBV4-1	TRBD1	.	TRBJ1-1	TGCGCCAGCCACACAGGGGTTGTGGTTAGCTATTCGGCTGAAGCTTTCTTT	CASHTGVVVSYSAEAFF
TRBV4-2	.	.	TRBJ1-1	TGTGCCAGCAGCCAAAATTTACGCGGACAGAACACTGAAGCTTTCTTT	CASSQNLRGQNTEAFF
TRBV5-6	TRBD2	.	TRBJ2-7	TGTGCCAGCAGCGGGAGGGCGGGGCGATTGGTCTACGAGCAGTACTTC	CASSGRAGRLVYEQYF
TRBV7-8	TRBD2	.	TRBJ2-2	TGTGCCAGCGGTTCGGCGGGGGACACCGGGGAGCTGTTTTTT	CASGSAGDTGELFF
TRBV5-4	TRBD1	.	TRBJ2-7	TGTGCCAGCAGCGGGGGACAGACCAACGAGCAGTACTTC	CASSGGQTNEQYF
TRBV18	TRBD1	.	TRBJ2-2	TGTGCCAGCTCACGGGGACAGAGCACCGGGGAGCTGTTTTTT	CASSRGQSTGELFF
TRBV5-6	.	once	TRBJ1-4	TGTGCCAGCAGCTGGGGGCCCTTGGTAGAGGATGAAAAACTGTTTTTT	CASSWGPLVEDEKLFF
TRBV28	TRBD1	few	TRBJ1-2	TGTGCCACTCATAAACAGGGGGCCCAAATTTATGGCTACACCTTC	CATHKQGAQIYGYTF